Listed here are 13 T cell receptor beta chains from one sample, sequenced in a study of T cell responses to AZD1222 COVID-19 vaccine. Generated by immunoSEQ multiplex PCR, the TCRdb table keeps only in-frame clones and is missing some. This sample yields about 100,000 clones, of which more than 75% are seen a single time; approximately 16% belongs to the top ten. The source was peripheral blood, collected on day 0 of AZD1222 vaccination. Source of these receptors: an adult in good health.

The rearrangement links TRBV10-3 to TRBJ2-7; 10 bases are shared with TRBD1. Germline loops: CDR1 ENHRY, CDR2 SYGVKD. This CDR3 is built from 16 residues. V lost 4 bases to trimming and J lost 1 base; unmatched junction nucleotides: 7. This CDR3 is CAISGGTGEESYEQYF. The CDR3 DNA is TGTGCCATCAGTGGAGGGACAGGGGAAGAGTCCTACGAGCAGTACTTC.

This chain links TRBV6-5 with TRBJ1-4; TRBD1 agrees at 10 bases. Germline V gene data show CDR1 as MNHEY and CDR2 as SVGAGI. V lost 5 bases and J lost 2; bases outside the gene matches: 2. This CDR3 is built from 15 residues. This CDR3 reads CASSMGQGTNEKLFF. The CDR3 DNA reads as TGTGCCAGCAGTATGGGACAGGGGACTAATGAAAAACTGTTTTTT.

The chain has TRBV4-3 and TRBJ2-4; D gene unclear. This CDR3 spans 15 amino acids. Germline CDR1 is LGHNA and CDR2 is YSLEER. Between the trimmed V and J ends, which lost 0 bases and 9 bases, there was a span of 15 bases. CDR3 loop: CASSQDRVSQGIQYF. The CDR3 coding sequence is TGCGCCAGCAGCCAAGATCGCGTGAGCCAAGGCATTCAGTACTTC.

The V and J genes are TRBV19 and TRBJ2-2; 8 positions match TRBD2. The V gene's germline CDR1 is LNHDA and CDR2 SQIVND (reference sequence). This CDR3 is built from 17 residues. Trimming at V came to 2 bases and at J to 0 bases, leaving 5 bases not matched to a gene. The CDR3 is CASSILYSGTNTGELFF. CDR3 DNA sequence: TGTGCCAGTAGTATACTCTATAGCGGGACGAACACCGGGGAGCTGTTTTTT.

This rearrangement joins TRBV20-1 to TRBJ2-1; D is perhaps TRBD1 (5 bases). The CDR3 loop spans 10 amino acids. CDR1 DFQATT and CDR2 SNEGSKA come from the germline V gene (reference sequence). The V gene lost 3 bases and the J gene lost 8 bases, with 5 bases spanning the gap. CDR3 residues: CSARGHEQFF. CDR3 nucleotides: TGCAGTGCTAGGGGGCATGAGCAGTTCTTC.

This chain links TRBV6-2 or TRBV6-3 with TRBJ1-6, with 9 bases lining up with TRBD1. The CDR3 extends over 16 amino acids. The germline V gene encodes CDR1 MNHEY and CDR2 SVGEGT. Trimming at V came to 5 bases and at J to 13 bases, leaving 15 bases not matched to a gene. In DNA form, the CDR3 reads TGTGCCAGCAGTAGCCGCCCGGGACAGGGAAGAGGGCCCCTCCACTTT. It translates to CASSSRPGQGRGPLHF.

The CDR3 is CASSPRIGIYEQYF. The CDR3 coding sequence is TGTGCCAGCAGCCCTCGAATAGGGATCTACGAGCAGTACTTC. This sequence joins TRBV7-9 and TRBJ2-7; D call uncertain. There are 14 residues in the CDR3. Germline CDR1 and CDR2: SEHNR and FQNEAQ (reference sequence). Trimming removed 5 bases from V and 3 bases from J, with 14 bases in between.

This sequence joins TRBV7-8 and TRBJ2-7, with D possibly matching TRBD1 (6 bases). Trimming cost V 3 bases and J 0 bases, with 12 bases left between them. The CDR3 covers 15 residues. From germline, CDR1 is SGHVS and CDR2 FQNEAQ. The CDR3 DNA is TGTGCCAGCAGCTTGGGTCAGGGGCCCTCCTACGAGCAGTACTTC. Protein: CASSLGQGPSYEQYF. Looking up the rest from reference TRBV7-8 and TRBJ2-7 gives the full variable domain: GAGVSQSPRYKVAKRGQDVALRCDPISGHVSLFWYQQALGQGPEFLTYFQNEAQLDKSGLPSDRFFAERPEGSVSTLKIQRTQQEDSAVYLCASSLGQGPSYEQYFGPGTRLTVT.

Note on this clone: One end of the junction is discordant with germline, which a read error may explain. J is TRBJ1-2 and V is TRBV3-1 (or the pseudogene TRBV3-2), with D perhaps TRBD1 (5 bases). CDR3 length: 13 amino acids. In germline, CDR1 is LGHDT, CDR2 YNNKEL (reference sequence). This CDR3 is CASSRVPARDRDF. In DNA form, the CDR3 reads TGTGCCAGCAGCCGCGTCCCCGCCCGGGACCGCGACTTC.

This chain uses TRBV3-1 (or the pseudogene TRBV3-2) with TRBJ1-2; D remains unclear. V gave up 1 base and J gave up 6 bases, with 9 bases separating them. CDR3 length equals 13 residues. The V gene's germline CDR1 is LGHDT and CDR2 YNNKEL (reference sequence). CDR3 DNA sequence: TGTGCCAGCAGCCAAGGGGGAGGGAATGGCTACACCTTC. This gives the protein CASSQGGGNGYTF.

The chain has TRBV11-2 and TRBJ1-2, with D perhaps matching TRBD1 (5 bases). CDR1 SGHAT and CDR2 FQNNGV come from the germline V gene. The V and J ends lost 5 bases and 2 bases respectively, with 12 bases between them. This CDR3 spans 14 amino acids. The CDR3 loop is CASSGRGMNYGYTF. The CDR3, as DNA: TGTGCCAGCAGCGGGCGGGGGATGAACTATGGCTACACCTTC.

The V call is TRBV6-1, the J call TRBJ2-7, with D uncertain. V shed 6 bases and J shed 4 bases, with 16 bases lying between them. The CDR3 has 14 amino acids. From germline, CDR1 is MNHNS and CDR2 SASEGT. This CDR3 reads CASRPPQELYEQYF. The CDR3 coding sequence is TGTGCCAGCAGACCTCCCCAAGAGCTTTACGAGCAGTACTTC.

The chain employs TRBV7-9 and TRBJ2-5; 12 positions agree with TRBD2. The germline V gene encodes CDR1 SEHNR and CDR2 FQNEAQ (reference sequence). The CDR3 is 17 amino acids. Unmatched junction bases numbered 12, after V lost 5 bases and J lost 5 bases. The CDR3 loop reads CASSPPLAGGAGETQYF. The CDR3 DNA sequence: TGTGCCAGCAGCCCCCCACTAGCGGGGGGCGCGGGGGAGACCCAGTACTTC.